The next 4 T cell receptor beta chains were all read from a single sample in a study of blood T cells in healthy people across ages. It was with a sample-barcoded 5' primer and a J-beta primer mix that a second PCR of about 6 to 12 cycles was run. TCRdb re-analysed the 5' RACE reads in MiXCR, keeping a single row per CDR3 protein. The sample has 1.5 million or so distinct CDR3 sequences, 42% seen once. Sequencing input: blood. The receptors stem from a woman under 30 in good health.

The chain joins TRBV14 to TRBJ1-2; D gene uncertain. V lost 4 bases to trimming and J lost 3 bases, with 15 bases between them. The CDR3 is 15 amino acids. Germline assignment: CDR1 SGHDN and CDR2 FVKESK. The CDR3 DNA sequence: TGTGCCAGCAGCCTTCCTTTAGCCTTCTACTATGGCTACACCTTC. Encoded protein: CASSLPLAFYYGYTF. The full variable domain, its missing parts supplied by reference TRBV14 and TRBJ1-2, is EAGVTQFPSHSVIEKGQTVTLRCDPISGHDNLYWYRRVMGKEIKFLLHFVKESKQDESGMPNNRFLAERTGGTYSTLKVQPAELEDSGVYFCASSLPLAFYYGYTFGSGTRLTVV.

On this clonotype itself: The germline gene is not matched at one end of the junction; a read error may be the cause. The genes are TRBV28 and TRBJ2-4; D remains ambiguous. The J call is in doubt because the DNA end fits TRBJ2-5 better. The CDR3 is made up of 15 amino acids. Per the germline V gene, CDR1 is MDHEN and CDR2 is SYDVKM. In nucleotides, the CDR3 is TGCGCCAGCAGTTTAAACTGGGCGCCTCAAGAGACCCAGTACTTC. Its translation is CASSLNWAPQETQYF.

This clonotype was observed once. The V gene is TRBV3-1, the J gene TRBJ2-7; D is uncertain. Looked up from germline, CDR1 is LGHDT and CDR2 is YNNKEL (reference sequence). The V gene lost 1 base and the J gene lost 7 bases, with 17 bases spanning the gap. The CDR3 extends over 15 amino acids. The CDR3 spells CASSQAAGSVNEQYF. CDR3 coding DNA: TGTGCCAGCAGCCAAGCGGCCGGGTCGGTCAATGAGCAGTACTTC.

This clonotype was counted only a few times. The chain links TRBV10-3 to TRBJ1-2, with a possible D match to TRBD1 (5 bases). The CDR3 is made up of 12 amino acids. Deletions cut 4 bases from V and 6 bases from J, with 9 bases between. CDR1 and CDR2 (germline): ENHRY, SYGVKD. The CDR3 loop reads CAISAAGNGYTF. In DNA form, the CDR3 reads TGTGCCATCAGTGCGGCAGGGAATGGCTACACCTTC.